The following is a T cell receptor (beta chain) sequence with its context. The sample originates from a study of PD-L1 blockade in urothelial cancer. The overall study: About 90% of the roughly 30 patients comprised males who had bladder-origin urothelial cancer.

Clones were read by immunoSEQ multiplex PCR, and TCRdb kept only the in-frame ones, dropping some. This table holds about 29,000 clones, roughly 86% found once. This clonotype was obtained from a man aged 50 to 60 with urothelial cancer. The sequencing here drew on PBMCs, taken around atezolizumab (anti-PD-L1) treatment.

The CDR3 is CASSLEPDREAFF. The CDR3 DNA is TGTGCCAGCAGCTTAGAACCGGACAGGGAAGCTTTCTTT. The V gene is TRBV11-2, the J gene TRBJ1-1; 7 positions agree with TRBD1. Looked up from germline, CDR1 is SGHAT and CDR2 is FQNNGV. CDR3 length: 13 residues. Trimming cost V 0 bases and J 8 bases; bases outside gene matches: 3.